This T cell receptor beta chain is drawn from a study of long-term antiretroviral therapy in people with HIV. About the research overall: The study's earliest collections predate the 2015 immediate-ART recommendation by about a decade. Whole-study results and caveats: Clones expanded before ART dominated the repertoire at all time points.

This clone was picked up a small number of times. Its antigen is not known. Post-ART PBMC samples numbered at least two per donor, and pre-ART ones at least one. Participants living with HIV all received treatment in the United States. Germline CDR1 reads SNHLY; CDR2 reads FYNNEI. This CDR3 is built from 14 residues. Trimming cost V 6 bases and J 7 bases; bases outside gene matches: 7. Version v3.0 of the immunoSEQ assay was performed at survey level. TCRdb keeps only in-frame clones here, not all; method: immunoSEQ multiplex PCR. The sample records 20,000 to 25,000 clones, roughly 84% being singletons.

The chain uses TRBV2 and TRBJ1-2, with TRBD1 matching 11 bases. The sequence came from a man aged 18 to 29 with HIV. Here the sequenced sample was unsorted PBMCs, taken 0.2 years before starting antiretroviral therapy. CDR3 bases: TGTGCCAGCAGGAGGGGACAGGGGGATAGTGGCTACACCTTC. This codes for CASRRGQGDSGYTF. The complete variable domain, with remaining parts taken from reference TRBV2 and TRBJ1-2, reads EPEVTQTPSHQVTQMGQEVILRCVPISNHLYFYWYRQILGQKVEFLVSFYNNEISEKSEIFDDQFSVERPDGSNFTLKIRSTKLEDSAMYFCASRRGQGDSGYTFGSGTRLTVV.